A single sample is the source of the 32 T cell receptor beta chains below, sequenced in a study of prognosis after radiotherapy for stage I lung cancer. The authors amplified TCR beta CDR3 from genomic DNA using two-round multiplex PCR. Used in first-round PCR were primers specific to each TRBV and TRBJ gene. MiXCR, run by TCRdb on the multiplex PCR reads, gives a single entry per CDR3 protein. Altogether about 17,000 distinct CDR3 sequences are present, around 47% being singletons, with the ten largest covering roughly two fifths. This specimen consisted of PBMCs, obtained before or after stereotactic body radiation therapy (not recorded which). These receptors originate from a donor aged 50 or older with non-small cell lung cancer.

By sample fraction, this clonotype is medium-sized. The chain is built from TRBV28 and TRBJ1-6, with 7 bases aligning to TRBD1. CDR1 is MDHEN, CDR2 SYDVKM, per germline. With V trimmed by 9 bases and J by 5 bases, 7 bases remained unmatched. The CDR3 is 14 residues long. CDR3 DNA sequence: TGTGCCAGTGGGACAGACGTCAATAATTCACCCCTCCACTTT. Translation gives CASGTDVNNSPLHF.

This clonotype was counted a few times. A much bigger clone sits one base away, suggesting this may be a read error. This chain connects TRBV6-1 to TRBJ1-1, with unresolved D. The CDR3 is 14 amino acids. Looked up from germline, CDR1 is MNHNS and CDR2 is SASEGT. Trimming removed 7 bases from V and 3 bases from J, with 15 bases in between. The CDR3 sequence is CASTSSVGDTEAFF. The CDR3 DNA reads as TGTGCCAGCACCTCTTCAGTGGGAGACACTGAAGCTTTCTTT.

This clonotype was recorded a few times. One end of the junction fails to match germline, which may point to a read error. V gene TRBV7-7 combines with J gene TRBJ2-5; a weak D match, TRBD1 (6 bases). Germline V CDR1 and CDR2: SSHAT, FNYEAQ (reference sequence). The CDR3 is 14 residues long. This CDR3 is CASSSGQREETQYF. As DNA, the CDR3 is TGTGCTAGCAGCTCAGGACAGAGGGAAGAGACCCAGTACTTC.

This clonotype was counted many times. The chain has TRBV4-1 and TRBJ2-5; TRBD1 matches at 7 bases. This CDR3 comprises 13 residues. Germline V gene data show CDR1 as MGHRA and CDR2 as YSYEKL. J lost 5 bases, V lost 3 bases, and 3 bases had no gene match. In DNA, the CDR3 is TGCGCCAGCAGCCAGACAGGGTTGGAGACCCAGTACTTC. It specifies CASSQTGLETQYF.

This clonotype was counted ten times or more. The V gene is TRBV12-3 or TRBV12-4, the J gene TRBJ1-6; D unclear. The V and J ends lost 3 bases and 4 bases respectively, with 31 bases between them. The CDR3 extends over 22 amino acids. CDR3 loop: CASSFRPPRWAETPIYNSPLHF. The CDR3 DNA reads as TGTGCCAGCAGTTTTCGCCCCCCGCGATGGGCCGAAACGCCGATATATAATTCACCCCTCCACTTT.

Many counts were recorded for this clonotype. V gene TRBV7-9 combines with J gene TRBJ1-5; the D gene is possibly TRBD1 (5 bases). This CDR3 has 14 amino acids. Germline loops: CDR1 SEHNR, CDR2 FQNEAQ (reference sequence). V lost 4 bases and J lost 7, with 14 bases in between. The CDR3 sequence: CASSSSGREQPQHF. The CDR3, as DNA: TGTGCCAGCAGCTCTTCAGGGAGGGAGCAGCCCCAGCATTTT.

This clonotype was picked up many times. The chain joins TRBV2 to TRBJ2-1, with D unresolved. CDR3 length equals 11 residues. V lost 5 bases and J 6 bases, leaving 5 bases between the germline ends. CDR1 and CDR2 from the germline V gene are SNHLY and FYNNEI. The CDR3 protein is CASSNANEQFF. DNA for the CDR3: TGTGCCAGCAGTAACGCCAATGAGCAGTTCTTC.

In nucleotides, the CDR3 is TGTGCCAGCAGTTACTCGGACAGGGGCTCCTACGAGCAGTACTTC. It yields the protein CASSYSDRGSYEQYF. J is TRBJ2-7 and V is TRBV6-5; 9 bases fit TRBD1. The CDR3 spans 15 residues. The ends lost 0 bases at V and 0 bases at J; junction bases unmatched: 0. Germline V gene sequence: CDR1 MNHEY, CDR2 SVGAGI.

This clonotype was observed at least ten times. This chain uses TRBV20-1 with TRBJ2-6; TRBD1 aligns across 8 bases. The CDR3 length is 18 residues. Germline loops: CDR1 DFQATT, CDR2 SNEGSKA (reference sequence). V trimming: 3 bases; J trimming: 0 bases; junction bases outside the gene matches: 10. CDR3 sequence (DNA): TGCAGTGCTAGGGACTCAGGGGGCACGGGCTCTGGGGCCAACGTCCTGACTTTC. Amino acid sequence: CSARDSGGTGSGANVLTF.

CDR3 DNA: TGTGCCAGCAGCTTAGTCCCGAGCGGGAGCGACACCGGGGAGCTGTTTTTT. Translated: CASSLVPSGSDTGELFF. The V gene is TRBV13, the J gene TRBJ2-2; 8 bases line up with TRBD2. Losses at the gene ends were 1 base for V and 3 bases for J; bases not matched to a gene: 7. The germline V gene has CDR1 PRHDT and CDR2 FYEKMQ (reference sequence). This CDR3 spans 17 amino acids. Full variable domain (outside the CDR3, taken from reference TRBV13 and TRBJ2-2): AAGVIQSPRHLIKEKRETATLKCYPIPRHDTVYWYQQGPGQDPQFLISFYEKMQSDKGSIPDRFSAQQFSDYHSELNMSSLELGDSALYFCASSLVPSGSDTGELFFGEGSRLTVL.

Concerning this clonotype: A read error is likely, as this CDR3 ends without the conserved phenylalanine or tryptophan. The gene calls are TRBV6-1 and TRBJ2-3, with D unresolved. Germline CDR1 reads MNHNS; CDR2 reads SASEGT. Trimming removed 2 bases at V and 2 bases at J, with 11 bases between. CDR3 size: 15 residues. In nucleotides, the CDR3 is TGTGCCAGCAGTGAACTGGTGCTGGTCACAGATACGCAGTATCTT. It codes for CASSELVLVTDTQYL.

The chain couples TRBV15 to TRBJ2-7; the D call may be TRBD1 or TRBD2 (5 bases each). V gave up 1 base and J gave up 10 bases, with 14 bases separating them. Germline CDR1 LNHNV, CDR2 YYDKDF (reference sequence). The CDR3 runs 13 residues. DNA of the CDR3: TGTGCCACCAGCAGAGCCCGGCAGGGAGAACAGTACTTC. It encodes CATSRARQGEQYF.

The chain recombines TRBV5-1 with TRBJ2-2; no definite D call. Germline CDR1 SGHRS, CDR2 YFSETQ. This CDR3 has 13 amino acids. The V and J ends lost 0 bases and 4 bases respectively, with 4 bases between them. CDR3 protein: CASSLGRTGELFF. In DNA, the CDR3 is TGCGCCAGCAGCTTGGGGCGCACCGGGGAGCTGTTTTTT.

This clonotype appeared a few times. Being one base from a much bigger clone, this may be a read error. The chain joins TRBV6-4 to TRBJ1-1, with TRBD1 matching 7 bases. Germline CDR1 MRHNA, CDR2 SNTAGT. The CDR3 is made up of 15 amino acids. CDR3 bases: TGTGCCAGCATAGGGACAGTATTAGTGAACACTGAATCTTTCTTT. Its protein is CASIGTVLVNTESFF.

This clonotype is a singleton in its sample. V is TRBV6-2 or TRBV6-3 and J is TRBJ2-7; D is undetermined. The CDR3 sequence is 16 residues long. V was clipped by 6 bases and J by 3 bases, with 21 bases between them. Germline V CDR1 and CDR2: MNHEY, SVGEGT. The DNA of the CDR3 is TGTGCCAGCAGGCGACTCGGTGGCAACTCGCGCTACGAGCAGTACTTC. It yields the protein CASRRLGGNSRYEQYF.

The table lists this clonotype with many counts. The DNA of the CDR3 is TGTGCCAGTAGCCCGAGTGGGACAGCCGTAAGGAACACTGAAGCTTTCTTT. It is translated as CASSPSGTAVRNTEAFF. This chain connects TRBV19 to TRBJ1-1, with TRBD1 matching 7 bases. The CDR3 consists of 17 residues. Trimming took 6 bases from V and 1 from J; bases not matched to a gene: 14. The germline CDR1 and CDR2 sequences are LNHDA and SQIVND (reference sequence).

Remarks on this clonotype: Germline and junction disagree at one end, which may indicate a read error. This chain links TRBV6-1 with TRBJ2-3; the match to TRBD1 covers 7 bases. Germline CDR1 MNHNS, CDR2 SASEGT. The CDR3 consists of 17 residues. The CDR3 reads CASSPAGTVDSTDTQYF. CDR3 nucleotide sequence: TGTGCCAGCAGTCCAGCCGGGACAGTGGACAGCACAGATACCCAGTATTTT.

Worth noting for this clonotype: A far larger clone differs by one base, so this is likely a read error. The V gene is TRBV6-1, the J gene TRBJ2-7; 10 bases match TRBD1. Germline V gene lookup returns CDR1 MNHNS and CDR2 SASEGT. CDR3 length: 13 residues. Trimming cost V 8 bases and J 7 bases; bases outside gene matches: 8. The CDR3: CASGTGESNEQYF. In DNA form, the CDR3 reads TGTGCCAGCGGGACAGGGGAATCAAATGAGCAGTACTTC.

In its sample, this clonotype was seen many times. The J gene is TRBJ1-1, the V gene TRBV2; 7 positions agree with TRBD1. Trimming removed 6 bases from V and 11 bases from J; junction bases left unmatched: 12. The length of the CDR3 is 13 residues. Germline lookup yields CDR1 SNHLY and CDR2 FYNNEI. This CDR3 is CASRRDSPGAAFF. The CDR3, as DNA: TGTGCCAGCAGACGGGACAGCCCTGGTGCTGCTTTCTTT.

The J gene is TRBJ1-1, the V gene TRBV6-2 or TRBV6-3; 8 nucleotides match TRBD1. Germline-derived CDR1 and CDR2 are MNHEY and SVGEGT. With 4 bases clipped from V and 4 bases from J, the junction kept 5 bases outside the gene matches. CDR3 size: 14 residues. The CDR3 loop is CASSLQGGITEAFF. CDR3 bases: TGTGCCAGCAGTTTACAGGGGGGTATCACTGAAGCTTTCTTT.

The chain is built from TRBV15 and TRBJ1-5, with D perhaps matching TRBD1 (6 bases). This CDR3 has 16 residues. Germline lookup yields CDR1 LNHNV and CDR2 YYDKDF (reference sequence). Trimming left V 5 bases short and J 2 bases short, with 16 bases between. The CDR3 sequence: CATSRHRVGGNQPQHF. The CDR3 DNA follows: TGTGCCACCAGCCGGCACAGGGTGGGGGGCAATCAGCCCCAGCATTTT.

This clonotype has ten or more counts. The J gene is TRBJ1-1, the V gene TRBV9; TRBD1 might be the D (5 bases). V was pared by 4 bases and J by 1 base, with 20 bases between. The CDR3 sequence is 17 residues long. Germline values: CDR1 SGDLS, CDR2 YYNGEE. CDR3 loop: CASSPLVGGVRNTEAFF. CDR3 nucleotides: TGTGCCAGCAGCCCCTTGGTGGGGGGGGTGAGGAACACTGAAGCTTTCTTT.

This clonotype was seen at least ten times. The chain combines TRBV25-1 with TRBJ1-6; D gene uncertain. The germline gives CDR1 MGHDK, CDR2 SYGVNS. This CDR3 spans 15 amino acids. The V end was cut by 1 base, the J end by 8 bases, with 12 bases between. Written as DNA, the CDR3 is TGTGCCAGCAGTGAATTCTTGGGGAGAGATTCACCCCTCCACTTT. It encodes CASSEFLGRDSPLHF.

This clonotype appeared many times. The rearrangement links TRBV9 to TRBJ1-4, with TRBD1 identical over 9 bases. Germline V gives CDR1 SGDLS, CDR2 YYNGEE. The CDR3 consists of 16 residues. Trimming cost V 1 base and J 7 bases; bases outside gene matches: 8. In DNA, the CDR3 is TGTGCCAGCAGCGTAACCACAGGGGGCAGGGGTGAAAAACTGTTTTTT. Protein product: CASSVTTGGRGEKLFF.

A word on this clonotype: This likely stems from a read error, as it lies one base from a far larger clone. The J gene is TRBJ2-5, the V gene TRBV6-2 or TRBV6-3, with D tentatively TRBD1 (6 bases). TRBJ2-1 matches the DNA end more closely, so the J call is doubtful. This CDR3 is 15 amino acids long. Per the germline V gene, CDR1 is MNHEY and CDR2 is SVGEGT. The CDR3 DNA reads TGTGCCAGCCGCAGTGGGCGGGCAGGGGACAATGAGCAGTTCTTC. Its protein is CASRSGRAGDNEQFF.

This clonotype was recorded many times. The V gene is TRBV2, the J gene TRBJ1-1; no firm D call. Trimming removed 6 bases from V and 1 base from J, with 15 bases in between. The CDR3 totals 15 residues. The V gene's germline CDR1 is SNHLY and CDR2 FYNNEI. The CDR3: CASRASEARNTEAFF. As DNA, the CDR3 is TGTGCCAGCAGAGCCTCGGAGGCCAGGAACACTGAAGCTTTCTTT.

Note on this clonotype: A much larger clone differs from this one at a single base, so this may be a read error. J is TRBJ1-2 and V is TRBV20-1; D gene ambiguous. CDR3 length: 12 residues. CDR1 DFQATT and CDR2 SNEGSKA come from the germline V gene (reference sequence). The CDR3 reads CSAGDPQDGYTF. The CDR3 DNA reads as TGCAGTGCTGGAGATCCGCAGGATGGCTACACCTTC.

Turning to this clonotype: A much larger clone is a single base away; this may be a read error. V usage is TRBV5-4 and J usage is TRBJ2-3; D is uncertain. V was cut by 0 bases and J by 9 bases, with 17 bases left in between. The CDR3 length is 15 residues. From germline, CDR1 is SGHNT and CDR2 YYREEE (reference sequence). The CDR3 region has the DNA TGTGCCAGCAGCTTGGGGGCAGGACGGACCTCAACGCAGTATTTT. Translated: CASSLGAGRTSTQYF. Drawing the rest from reference TRBV5-4 and TRBJ2-3, the complete variable domain is ETGVTQSPTHLIKTRGQQVTLRCSSQSGHNTVSWYQQALGQGPQFIFQYYREEENGRGNFPPRFSGLQFPNYSSELNVNALELDDSALYLCASSLGAGRTSTQYFGPGTRLTVL.

About this clonotype: Its ends do not fully match the called genes, so a read error is possible. The chain carries TRBV7-9 and TRBJ2-7, with D perhaps TRBD1 (6 bases). Germline CDR1 reads SEHNR; CDR2 reads FQNEAQ (reference sequence). The CDR3 sequence is 15 residues long. The CDR3 sequence: CTSSTGQCLSYEQYF. CDR3 bases: TGTACCAGCAGCACCGGACAGTGCCTATCCTACGAGCAGTACTTC.

Note on this clonotype: A read error may account for a junction end that differs from germline. V usage is TRBV6-5 and J usage is TRBJ1-6; D perhaps matches TRBD1 (6 bases). This CDR3 has 15 residues. Germline V CDR1 and CDR2: MNHEY, SVGAGI. This CDR3 reads CASGYSQGADSPLHF. The CDR3, as DNA: TGTGCCAGCGGTTACTCACAGGGAGCGGATTCACCCCTCCACTTT.

The count of this clonotype is one. A read error may account for a junction end that differs from germline. The chain carries TRBV20-1 and TRBJ2-2; D not certain. The germline V gene encodes CDR1 DFQATT and CDR2 SNEGSKA (reference sequence). The CDR3 runs to 11 residues. The CDR3 protein is CIARDMGELFF. DNA for the CDR3: TGCATTGCTAGAGATATGGGGGAGCTGTTTTTT.

This clonotype was seen repeatedly, ten times or more. The chain uses TRBV6-1 and TRBJ2-1, with D perhaps TRBD1 or TRBD2 (5 bases each). V was shortened by 3 bases and J by 10 bases, with 19 bases between the two germline ends. The CDR3 covers 15 residues. Germline V gene sequence: CDR1 MNHNS, CDR2 SASEGT. CDR3 protein: CASSDSRAGPGEQFF. DNA of the CDR3: TGTGCCAGCAGTGACTCGAGGGCAGGCCCAGGGGAGCAGTTCTTC.